The rows below give T cell receptor beta chains drawn from one sample of a study of OX40 agonist ivuxolimab in advanced cancers. Sequencing was performed with immunoSEQ multiplex PCR; in TCRdb, only in-frame clones are kept and a portion is missing. The data contain over 100,000 clones, 80% to 90% of them singletons. The starting material was CD4+ or CD8+ T cells sorted from blood, obtained in a trial of the OX40 agonist ivuxolimab. These receptors were collected from an adult with an advanced solid tumor such as melanoma, head and neck, liver or kidney cancer. The CDR3 runs from the conserved cysteine through the conserved F or W. A D gene is named only where the DNA matches it firmly. Expanded clones are given a class, and other clones once, few, many or no size at all.

clone_size d_call j_call v_call cdr3_nt cdr3_aa
. TRBD1 TRBJ2-2 TRBV6-1 TGTGCCGCTCCGGGACAGGGGACCACCGGGGAGCTGTTTTTT CAAPGQGTTGELFF
. . TRBJ2-1 TRBV5-1 TGCGCCAGCAGCTTGCCTGGGTCAGGGTCAACCTACTCCTACAATGAGCAGTTCTTC CASSLPGSGSTYSYNEQFF
. TRBD1 TRBJ1-2 TRBV6-5 TGTGCCAGCATTAAACAGGGGGCGCGGGGCTACACCTTC CASIKQGARGYTF
once TRBD1 TRBJ2-7 TRBV19 TGTGCCAGTAGCGACAGGGGGGGTGACGAGCAGTACTTC CASSDRGGDEQYF
. TRBD1 TRBJ2-1 TRBV7-2 TGTGCCAGCAGCCGACAGGGACCGTTAGTGGACTACAATGAGCAGTTCTTC CASSRQGPLVDYNEQFF
. . TRBJ1-4 TRBV7-2 TGTGCCAGCAGCTTCCAAAGGGGGAAGGAGGAAAAACTGTTTTTT CASSFQRGKEEKLFF
. . TRBJ1-4 TRBV5-4 TGTGCCAGCAGCTTGGGTGTTGCTAATGAAAAACTGTTTTTT CASSLGVANEKLFF
. . TRBJ1-6 TRBV2 TGTGCCAGCAGTGATAAGGGGCGGGGCCTGGGTTCACCCCTCCACTTT CASSDKGRGLGSPLHF
. . TRBJ1-5 TRBV10-1 TGCGCCAGCAGTGAAGCCAGTCATCAGCCCCAGCATTTT CASSEASHQPQHF
. TRBD1 TRBJ2-5 TRBV5-1 TGCGCCAGCAGCCTCCTTGGACAGGGGACAACCTGGGGGGAGACCCAGTACTTC CASSLLGQGTTWGETQYF
. TRBD1 TRBJ1-4 TRBV5-1 TGCGCCAGCAGCTTGGGGGGACAGGGGAATGAAAAACTGTTTTTT CASSLGGQGNEKLFF
. TRBD1 TRBJ1-3 TRBV18 TGTGCCAGCTCACCGGACAGGACTGGAAACACCATATATTTT CASSPDRTGNTIYF
. . TRBJ1-2 TRBV7-9 TGTGCCAGCAGCTTACAGGGTAACTATGGCTACACCTTC CASSLQGNYGYTF
once . TRBJ1-3 TRBV5-6 TGTGCCAGCAGCTTGTTGGTTGCAGACTCTGGAAACACCATATATTTT CASSLLVADSGNTIYF
. . TRBJ1-1 TRBV4-3 TGCGCCAGCAGCCCACTCGGACGGACCACTGAAGCTTTCTTT CASSPLGRTTEAFF
. TRBD1 TRBJ1-5 TRBV4-3 TGCGCCAGCAGCCAACAAGGGGGCGAGCAGCCCCAGCATTTT CASSQQGGEQPQHF
. TRBD2 TRBJ2-3 TRBV27 TGTGCCAGCAGACTAGCGGGGGGATCCACAGATACGCAGTATTTT CASRLAGGSTDTQYF
. TRBD1 TRBJ2-7 TRBV4-3 TGCGCCAGCAGCTCTCCCGACCCGGGACAGGATTACGAGCAGTACTTC CASSSPDPGQDYEQYF